This record covers a single T cell receptor (beta chain). As yet, its antigen is unknown. The data belong to a study of cytomegalovirus exposure and HLA in healthy donors. Study results and caveats: When a later analysis compared HLA-associated TCR beta chains with equally common others, the HLA-associated chains turned out to be more clonally expanded and to have lower generation probabilities. Serostatus for CMV was the only available immune exposure information.

Germline CDR1 is LNHDA and CDR2 is SQIVND (reference sequence). The ends were cut back, 5 bases at V and 6 bases at J, with 8 bases in the middle. This CDR3 has 13 amino acids. The PCR contained 60 Vbeta and 13 Jbeta primers. TCRdb's table, derived via immunoSEQ multiplex PCR, lists solely in-frame clones and lacks some. The specimen's table records tens of thousands of clones. This sequence joins TRBV19 and TRBJ1-6; D is unclear. Sequenced: PBMCs. This clonotype was obtained from a female donor in good health and CMV-seronegative. The DNA of the CDR3 is TGTGCCAGTAGTGTCAAAATTAATTCACCCCTCCACTTT. This gives the protein CASSVKINSPLHF.